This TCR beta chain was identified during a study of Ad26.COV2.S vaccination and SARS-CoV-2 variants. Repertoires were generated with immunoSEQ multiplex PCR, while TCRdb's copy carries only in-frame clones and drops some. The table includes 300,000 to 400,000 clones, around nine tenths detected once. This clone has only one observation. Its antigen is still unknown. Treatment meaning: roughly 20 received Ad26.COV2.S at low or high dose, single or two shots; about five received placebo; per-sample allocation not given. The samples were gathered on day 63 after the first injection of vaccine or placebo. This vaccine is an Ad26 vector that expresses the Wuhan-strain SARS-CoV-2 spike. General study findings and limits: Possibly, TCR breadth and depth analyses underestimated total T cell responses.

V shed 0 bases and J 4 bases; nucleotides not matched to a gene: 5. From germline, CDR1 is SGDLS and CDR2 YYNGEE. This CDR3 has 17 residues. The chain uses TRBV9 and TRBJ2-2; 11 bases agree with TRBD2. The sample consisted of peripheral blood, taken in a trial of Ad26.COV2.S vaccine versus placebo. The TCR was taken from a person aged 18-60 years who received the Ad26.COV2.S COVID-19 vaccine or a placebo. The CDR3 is CASSVGLAGGFTGELFF. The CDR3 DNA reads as TGTGCCAGCAGCGTAGGTCTAGCGGGGGGATTCACCGGGGAGCTGTTTTTT.